These T cell receptor beta chains were read from a single sample in a study of cytomegalovirus exposure and HLA in healthy donors. Data came from immunoSEQ multiplex PCR; TCRdb stores just in-frame clones and leaves some out. The sample holds about 140,000 clones, approximately 80% seen once. Sequenced sample: PBMCs. These receptor sequences come from a middle-aged man in good health and CMV-seronegative. The CDR3 runs from the conserved cysteine through the conserved F or W. A D gene is named only where the DNA matches it firmly. A clone size is listed for some rows: how often the clone was seen (once, few, many), or a class if it is expanded.

CDR3aa: CASSPPGGRSYEQYF; CDR3nt: TGTGCCAGCTCACCACCGGGGGGGAGGTCCTACGAGCAGTACTTC; v_gene: TRBV18; d_gene: TRBD2; len: 15; j_gene: TRBJ2-7; abundance: -
CDR3aa: CASSFGTGKEVF; CDR3nt: TGTGCCAGCAGTTTTGGGACAGGCAAAGAGGTGTTT; v_gene: TRBV27; d_gene: TRBD1; len: 12; j_gene: TRBJ1-1; abundance: -
CDR3aa: CASSLGTGISYEQYF; CDR3nt: TGTGCCAGCAGCTTAGGGACAGGGATTTCCTACGAGCAGTACTTC; v_gene: TRBV7-2; d_gene: TRBD1; len: 15; j_gene: TRBJ2-7; abundance: -
CDR3aa: CASSQGGAEAFF; CDR3nt: TGTGCCAGCAGCCAAGGGGGGGCTGAAGCTTTCTTT; v_gene: TRBV14; d_gene: -; len: 12; j_gene: TRBJ1-1; abundance: -
CDR3aa: CASTGEPYLSETQYF; CDR3nt: TGTGCCAGCACCGGAGAGCCTTACCTCTCGGAGACCCAGTACTTC; v_gene: TRBV6-1; d_gene: -; len: 15; j_gene: TRBJ2-5; abundance: few
CDR3aa: CASSDGSTGTRGEQYF; CDR3nt: TGTGCCAGCAGTGACGGATCGACAGGAACCAGGGGAGAGCAGTACTTC; v_gene: TRBV25-1; d_gene: -; len: 16; j_gene: TRBJ2-7; abundance: few
CDR3aa: CASSQLGIYTDTQYF; CDR3nt: TGTGCCAGCAGCCAGCTAGGTATATACACAGATACGCAGTATTTT; v_gene: TRBV14; d_gene: -; len: 15; j_gene: TRBJ2-3; abundance: -
CDR3aa: CASSLGLAGRQETQYF; CDR3nt: TGTGCCAGCAGCTTGGGGCTAGCGGGGCGCCAAGAGACCCAGTACTTC; v_gene: TRBV5-4; d_gene: TRBD2; len: 16; j_gene: TRBJ2-5; abundance: few
CDR3aa: CAWSGLALRTDTQYF; CDR3nt: TGTGCCTGGAGTGGACTAGCGCTACGCACAGATACGCAGTATTTT; v_gene: TRBV30; d_gene: TRBD2; len: 15; j_gene: TRBJ2-3; abundance: -
CDR3aa: CASSLLGTSGGSYEQYF; CDR3nt: TGTGCCAGCAGTTTATTAGGGACTAGCGGGGGGTCCTACGAGCAGTACTTC; v_gene: TRBV28; d_gene: TRBD2; len: 17; j_gene: TRBJ2-7; abundance: -
CDR3aa: CASSYGDRVNTGELFF; CDR3nt: TGTGCCAGCAGTTACGGGGACAGGGTAAACACCGGGGAGCTGTTTTTT; v_gene: TRBV6-5; d_gene: TRBD1; len: 16; j_gene: TRBJ2-2; abundance: -
CDR3aa: CASSQDFRGEQYF; CDR3nt: TGCGCCAGCAGCCAAGATTTCAGGGGCGAGCAGTACTTC; v_gene: TRBV4-1; d_gene: -; len: 13; j_gene: TRBJ2-7; abundance: -
CDR3aa: CAISDVSGANNQPQHF; CDR3nt: TGTGCCATCAGTGACGTCTCAGGGGCTAACAATCAGCCCCAGCATTTT; v_gene: TRBV10-3; d_gene: -; len: 16; j_gene: TRBJ1-5; abundance: few
CDR3aa: CASSMGARNEQYF; CDR3nt: TGTGCCAGTAGTATGGGGGCCCGGAACGAGCAGTACTTC; v_gene: TRBV19; d_gene: -; len: 13; j_gene: TRBJ2-7; abundance: -
CDR3aa: CASSQRGLAGVTDTQYF; CDR3nt: TGCGCCAGCAGCCAACGGGGACTAGCGGGAGTCACAGATACGCAGTATTTT; v_gene: TRBV4-1; d_gene: TRBD2; len: 17; j_gene: TRBJ2-3; abundance: -
CDR3aa: CASSDRVASYEQYF; CDR3nt: TGTGCCAGCAGTGACAGGGTGGCCTCCTACGAGCAGTACTTC; v_gene: TRBV7-9; d_gene: TRBD1; len: 14; j_gene: TRBJ2-7; abundance: -
CDR3aa: CSVGTGTGGYTGELFF; CDR3nt: TGCAGCGTCGGAACCGGGACGGGGGGTTACACCGGGGAGCTGTTTTTT; v_gene: TRBV29-1; d_gene: TRBD2; len: 16; j_gene: TRBJ2-2; abundance: -
CDR3aa: CASRNHGTGVYGYTF; CDR3nt: TGTGCCAGTAGGAACCACGGGACAGGGGTCTATGGCTACACCTTC; v_gene: TRBV19; d_gene: TRBD1; len: 15; j_gene: TRBJ1-2; abundance: -
CDR3aa: CAWGTGSPEAFF; CDR3nt: TGTGCCTGGGGGACAGGGTCCCCTGAAGCTTTCTTT; v_gene: TRBV30; d_gene: TRBD1; len: 12; j_gene: TRBJ1-1; abundance: -
CDR3aa: CASTDERGRKAFF; CDR3nt: TGTGCCAGTACCGATGAGCGGGGTCGGAAAGCTTTCTTT; v_gene: TRBV19; d_gene: -; len: 13; j_gene: TRBJ1-1; abundance: few
CDR3aa: CASSRTGASNEKLFF; CDR3nt: TGTGCCAGCAGCCGTACAGGGGCCTCTAATGAAAAACTGTTTTTT; v_gene: TRBV5-6; d_gene: TRBD1; len: 15; j_gene: TRBJ1-4; abundance: -
CDR3aa: CASSLVSGQGAHYGYTF; CDR3nt: TGTGCCAGCAGCTTAGTTTCCGGGCAGGGGGCGCACTATGGCTACACCTTC; v_gene: TRBV11-3; d_gene: TRBD1; len: 17; j_gene: TRBJ1-2; abundance: -
CDR3aa: CAWHRDRVPGANVLTF; CDR3nt: TGTGCCTGGCACCGGGACAGGGTACCTGGGGCCAACGTCCTGACTTTC; v_gene: TRBV30; d_gene: TRBD1; len: 16; j_gene: TRBJ2-6; abundance: -
CDR3aa: CASSSTSFAETQYF; CDR3nt: TGTGCCAGCAGTTCGACTAGCTTTGCAGAGACCCAGTACTTC; v_gene: TRBV6-5; d_gene: TRBD2; len: 14; j_gene: TRBJ2-5; abundance: once
CDR3aa: CAISDLQGTNSPLHF; CDR3nt: TGTGCCATCAGTGATCTCCAGGGGACGAATTCACCCCTCCACTTT; v_gene: TRBV10-3; d_gene: -; len: 15; j_gene: TRBJ1-6; abundance: -
CDR3aa: CASSPRGTGYNEQYF; CDR3nt: TGTGCCAGCAGCCCCCGCGGGACAGGGTATAACGAGCAGTACTTC; v_gene: TRBV9; d_gene: TRBD1; len: 15; j_gene: TRBJ2-7; abundance: -
CDR3aa: CASGQTYNSPLHF; CDR3nt: TGTGCCAGCGGCCAGACCTATAATTCACCCCTCCACTTT; v_gene: TRBV7-3; d_gene: -; len: 13; j_gene: TRBJ1-6; abundance: once
CDR3aa: CARSLAGGREETQYF; CDR3nt: TGTGCCAGAAGCTTGGCCGGGGGGCGGGAGGAGACCCAGTACTTC; v_gene: TRBV5-3; d_gene: -; len: 15; j_gene: TRBJ2-5; abundance: -
CDR3aa: CASSPDAGRSYEQYF; CDR3nt: TGTGCCAGCAGCCCAGACGCGGGAAGATCCTACGAGCAGTACTTC; v_gene: TRBV6-5; d_gene: -; len: 15; j_gene: TRBJ2-7; abundance: -
CDR3aa: CASSPTGDASGNTIYF; CDR3nt: TGTGCCAGCTCACCAACAGGGGATGCCTCTGGAAACACCATATATTTT; v_gene: TRBV18; d_gene: TRBD1; len: 16; j_gene: TRBJ1-3; abundance: -
CDR3aa: CSAAGYFPNEQYF; CDR3nt: TGCAGCGCGGCGGGGTATTTCCCCAACGAGCAGTACTTC; v_gene: TRBV29-1; d_gene: -; len: 13; j_gene: TRBJ2-7; abundance: once
CDR3aa: CAIRTGQGNNSPLHF; CDR3nt: TGTGCCATCAGGACAGGACAGGGGAACAATTCACCCCTCCACTTT; v_gene: TRBV10-3; d_gene: TRBD1; len: 15; j_gene: TRBJ1-6; abundance: -
CDR3aa: CAWSTGQGWTQYF; CDR3nt: TGTGCCTGGAGTACCGGACAGGGTTGGACTCAGTACTTC; v_gene: TRBV30; d_gene: TRBD1; len: 13; j_gene: TRBJ2-4; abundance: few
CDR3aa: CASSRSGGTKNTEAFF; CDR3nt: TGTGCCAGCAGCCGTTCAGGGGGAACAAAGAACACTGAAGCTTTCTTT; v_gene: TRBV11-2; d_gene: TRBD1; len: 16; j_gene: TRBJ1-1; abundance: -
CDR3aa: CASSLKGWGGPYEQYF; CDR3nt: TGTGCCAGCAGTTTAAAGGGATGGGGGGGCCCCTACGAGCAGTACTTC; v_gene: TRBV27; d_gene: -; len: 16; j_gene: TRBJ2-7; abundance: few
CDR3aa: CASPGGPGNEKLFF; CDR3nt: TGTGCCAGCCCGGGGGGGCCAGGTAATGAAAAACTGTTTTTT; v_gene: TRBV5-5; d_gene: -; len: 14; j_gene: TRBJ1-4; abundance: -
CDR3aa: CASSSRDRGLTDTQYF; CDR3nt: TGTGCCAGCAGCTCCAGGGACAGGGGGCTGACAGATACGCAGTATTTT; v_gene: TRBV13; d_gene: TRBD1; len: 16; j_gene: TRBJ2-3; abundance: -
CDR3aa: CASSPGQAMNTEAFF; CDR3nt: TGTGCCAGCTCACCGGGACAGGCGATGAACACTGAAGCTTTCTTT; v_gene: TRBV18; d_gene: TRBD1; len: 15; j_gene: TRBJ1-1; abundance: -
CDR3aa: CASSLAGNYEQYF; CDR3nt: TGCGCCAGCAGCTTAGCAGGGAACTACGAGCAGTACTTC; v_gene: TRBV5-1; d_gene: -; len: 13; j_gene: TRBJ2-7; abundance: -
CDR3aa: CASSYSSGKFIEKLFF; CDR3nt: TGTGCCAGCAGTTACTCGAGCGGGAAATTTATTGAAAAACTGTTTTTT; v_gene: TRBV6-5; d_gene: -; len: 16; j_gene: TRBJ1-4; abundance: -
CDR3aa: CASSLGQTSDYGYTF; CDR3nt: TGTGCCAGCAGCTTGGGTCAGACATCGGACTATGGCTACACCTTC; v_gene: TRBV5-4; d_gene: -; len: 15; j_gene: TRBJ1-2; abundance: few
CDR3aa: CASSLAWPFKETQYF; CDR3nt: TGTGCCAGCAGCTTGGCCTGGCCTTTCAAAGAGACCCAGTACTTC; v_gene: TRBV5-6; d_gene: -; len: 15; j_gene: TRBJ2-5; abundance: -